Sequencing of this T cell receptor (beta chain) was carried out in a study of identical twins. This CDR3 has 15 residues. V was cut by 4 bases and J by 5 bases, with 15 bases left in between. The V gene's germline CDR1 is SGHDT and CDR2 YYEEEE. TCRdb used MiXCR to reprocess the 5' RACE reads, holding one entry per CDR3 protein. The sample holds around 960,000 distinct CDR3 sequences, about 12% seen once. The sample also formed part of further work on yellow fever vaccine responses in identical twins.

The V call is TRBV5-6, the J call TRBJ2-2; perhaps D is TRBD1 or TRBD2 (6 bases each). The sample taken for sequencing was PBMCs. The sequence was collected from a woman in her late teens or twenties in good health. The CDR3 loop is CASSPVTGRTGELFF. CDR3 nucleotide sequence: TGTGCCAGCAGCCCGGTCACAGGGAGGACCGGGGAGCTGTTTTTT.